This T cell receptor (beta chain) is drawn from a study of T cells in Graves' hyperthyroidism and ophthalmopathy. This clonotype was counted at least ten times. TCR beta CDR3 sequences were amplified from RNA transcripts. A set of HTBI primers served as the primers for a first-round RT-PCR of the TCR CDR3. TCRdb re-derived calls from the multiplex PCR reads in MiXCR, one entry per CDR3 protein. This repertoire shows around 690,000 distinct CDR3 sequences, around 20% found once; its top ten account for around a third. V shed 2 bases, J shed 2 bases, and the junction held 12 bases outside the gene matches. The length of the CDR3 is 16 residues. Germline V gene lookup returns CDR1 DFQATT and CDR2 SNEGSKA (reference sequence).

This clonotype was sampled from a man between 25 and 39 years old with Graves' ophthalmopathy. The sequenced sample consisted of blood. V is TRBV20-1 and J is TRBJ2-7, with 7 bases that match TRBD1. CDR3 sequence reads: CSARPAGGRHPYEQYF. The CDR3 DNA reads as TGCAGTGCTAGACCAGCAGGGGGTCGGCACCCCTACGAGCAGTACTTC.